This T cell receptor beta chain was captured by sequencing in a study of early T cells in non-severe SARS-CoV-2 infection. Study-wide context: Chains from this unsorted whole-blood bulk RNA could not be paired.

Study findings and constraints: VDJdb matching, biased toward anti-spike CD8 responses, missed private and CD4 specificities.

Separate cDNA molecules each had unique molecular identifiers attached to them. TCRdb reanalysed the 5' RACE reads using MiXCR and keeps one entry per CDR3 protein. Here the sample spans roughly 30,000 distinct CDR3 sequences, over 6.5% being singletons. The CDR3 totals 14 residues. Losses at the gene ends were 0 bases for V and 3 bases for J; bases not matched to a gene: 1. Germline-derived CDR1 and CDR2 are SGDLS and YYNGEE. This clonotype was counted at least ten times. What it binds is not known. This receptor was obtained from an adult who was a healthcare worker with PCR-confirmed SARS-CoV-2 infection or an uninfected control (not recorded which). The sample was whole blood. The genes are TRBV9 and TRBJ2-3, with TRBD1 matching over 7 bases. The CDR3 spells CASSVDRGTDTQYF. CDR3 sequence (DNA): TGTGCCAGCAGCGTAGACAGGGGTACAGATACGCAGTATTTT.